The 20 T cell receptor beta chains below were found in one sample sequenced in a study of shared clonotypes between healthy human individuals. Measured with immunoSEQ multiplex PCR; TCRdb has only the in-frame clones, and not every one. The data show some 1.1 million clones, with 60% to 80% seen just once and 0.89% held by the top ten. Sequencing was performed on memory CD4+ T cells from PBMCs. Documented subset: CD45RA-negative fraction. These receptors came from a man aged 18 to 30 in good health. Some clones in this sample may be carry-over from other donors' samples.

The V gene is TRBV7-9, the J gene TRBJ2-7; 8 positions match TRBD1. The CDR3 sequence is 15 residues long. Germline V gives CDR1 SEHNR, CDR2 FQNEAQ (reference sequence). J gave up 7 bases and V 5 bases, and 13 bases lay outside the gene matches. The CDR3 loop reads CASSPGQGLREEQYF. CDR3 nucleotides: TGTGCCAGCAGCCCTGGACAGGGCCTTAGGGAAGAGCAGTACTTC.

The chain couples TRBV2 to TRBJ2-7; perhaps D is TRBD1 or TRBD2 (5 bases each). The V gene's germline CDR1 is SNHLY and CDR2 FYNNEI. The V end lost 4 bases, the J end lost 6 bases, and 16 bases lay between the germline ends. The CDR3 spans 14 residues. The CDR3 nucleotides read TGTGCCAGCAGTGTATTAGGTGGGACGGGCGAGCAGTACTTC. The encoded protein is CASSVLGGTGEQYF.

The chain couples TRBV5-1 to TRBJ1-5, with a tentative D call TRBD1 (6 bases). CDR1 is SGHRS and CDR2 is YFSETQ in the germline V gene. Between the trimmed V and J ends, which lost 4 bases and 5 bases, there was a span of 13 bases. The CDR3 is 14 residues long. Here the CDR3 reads CASSHGDTDQPQHF. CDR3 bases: TGCGCCAGCAGCCACGGGGACACTGATCAGCCCCAGCATTTT.

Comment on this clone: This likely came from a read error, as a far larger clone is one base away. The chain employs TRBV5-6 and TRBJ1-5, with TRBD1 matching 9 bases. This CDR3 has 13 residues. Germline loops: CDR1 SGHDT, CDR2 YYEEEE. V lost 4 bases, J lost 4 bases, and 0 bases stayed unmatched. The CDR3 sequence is CASSDRGNQPQHF. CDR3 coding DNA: TGTGCCAGCAGCGACAGGGGGAATCAGCCCCAGCATTTT.

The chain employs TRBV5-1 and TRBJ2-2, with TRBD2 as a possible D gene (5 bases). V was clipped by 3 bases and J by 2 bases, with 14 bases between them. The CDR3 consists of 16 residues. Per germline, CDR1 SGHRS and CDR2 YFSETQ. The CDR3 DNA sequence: TGCGCCAGCAGCTCTTTCCCCGGGATCAACACCGGGGAGCTGTTTTTT. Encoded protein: CASSSFPGINTGELFF.

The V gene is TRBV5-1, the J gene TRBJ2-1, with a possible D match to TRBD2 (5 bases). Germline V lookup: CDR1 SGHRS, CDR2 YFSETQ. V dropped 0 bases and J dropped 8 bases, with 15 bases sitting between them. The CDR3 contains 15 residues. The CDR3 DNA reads TGCGCCAGCAGCTTGGGGTTAGCGATCCAACATGAGCAGTTCTTC. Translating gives CASSLGLAIQHEQFF.

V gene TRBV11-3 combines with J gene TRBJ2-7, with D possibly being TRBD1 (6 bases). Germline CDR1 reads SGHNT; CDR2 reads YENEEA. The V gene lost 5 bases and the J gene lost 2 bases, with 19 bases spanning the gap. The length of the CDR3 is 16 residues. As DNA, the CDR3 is TGTGCCAGCAGCCCCCCCGGGCAGGGGACCCCCTACGAGCAGTACTTC. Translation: CASSPPGQGTPYEQYF.

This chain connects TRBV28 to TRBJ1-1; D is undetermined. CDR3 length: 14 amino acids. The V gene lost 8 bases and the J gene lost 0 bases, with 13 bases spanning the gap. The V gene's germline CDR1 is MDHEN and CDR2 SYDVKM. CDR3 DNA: TGTGCCAGCGGGCGAAATTCCATGAACACTGAAGCTTTCTTT. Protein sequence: CASGRNSMNTEAFF.

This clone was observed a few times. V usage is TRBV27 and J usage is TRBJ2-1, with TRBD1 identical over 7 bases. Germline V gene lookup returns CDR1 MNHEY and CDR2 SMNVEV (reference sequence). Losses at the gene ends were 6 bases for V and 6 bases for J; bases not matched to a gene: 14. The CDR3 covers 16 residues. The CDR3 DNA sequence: TGTGCCAGCAGGCAAGAACAGGGGTTGTCGAGCAATGAGCAGTTCTTC. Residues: CASRQEQGLSSNEQFF.

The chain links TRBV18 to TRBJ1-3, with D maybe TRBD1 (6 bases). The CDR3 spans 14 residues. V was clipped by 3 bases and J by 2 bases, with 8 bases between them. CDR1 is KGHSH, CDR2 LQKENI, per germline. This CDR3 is CASSPDSTGNTIYF. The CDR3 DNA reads TGTGCCAGCTCACCGGACAGTACTGGAAACACCATATATTTT.

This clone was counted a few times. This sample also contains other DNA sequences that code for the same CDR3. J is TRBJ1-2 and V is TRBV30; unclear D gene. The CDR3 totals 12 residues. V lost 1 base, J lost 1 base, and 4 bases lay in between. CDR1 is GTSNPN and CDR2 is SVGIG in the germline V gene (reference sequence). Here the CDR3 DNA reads TGTGCCTGGAGTGACGGTAACTATGGCTACACCTTC. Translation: CAWSDGNYGYTF. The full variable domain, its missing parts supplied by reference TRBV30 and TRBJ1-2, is SQTIHQWPATLVQPVGSPLSLECTVEGTSNPNLYWYRQAAGRGLQLLFYSVGIGQISSEVPQNLSASRPQDRQFILSSKKLLLSDSGFYLCAWSDGNYGYTFGSGTRLTVV.

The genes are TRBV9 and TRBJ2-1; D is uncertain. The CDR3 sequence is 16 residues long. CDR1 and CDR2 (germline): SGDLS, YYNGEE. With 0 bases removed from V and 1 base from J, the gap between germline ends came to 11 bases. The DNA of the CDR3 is TGTGCCAGCAGCGTAGATGGTTTAGGGTCCTACAATGAGCAGTTCTTC. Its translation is CASSVDGLGSYNEQFF.

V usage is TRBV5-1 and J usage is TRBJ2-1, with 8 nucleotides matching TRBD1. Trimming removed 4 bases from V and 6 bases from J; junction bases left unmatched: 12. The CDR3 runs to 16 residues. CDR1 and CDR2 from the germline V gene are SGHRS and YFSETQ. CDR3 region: CASSPPWTGRANEQFF. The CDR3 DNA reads TGCGCCAGCAGCCCGCCGTGGACAGGGAGAGCCAATGAGCAGTTCTTC.

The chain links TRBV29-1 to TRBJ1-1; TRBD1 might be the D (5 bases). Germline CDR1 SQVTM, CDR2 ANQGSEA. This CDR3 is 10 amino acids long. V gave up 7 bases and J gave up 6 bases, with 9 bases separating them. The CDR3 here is CSGGNSEAFF. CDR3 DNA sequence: TGCAGCGGGGGCAACTCTGAAGCTTTCTTT.

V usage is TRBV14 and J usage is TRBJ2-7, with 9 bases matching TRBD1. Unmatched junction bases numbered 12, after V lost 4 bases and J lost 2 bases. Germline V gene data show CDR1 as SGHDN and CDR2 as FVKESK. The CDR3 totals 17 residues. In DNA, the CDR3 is TGTGCCAGCAGCCCCCTCAGCCGGGACAGGGTCACCTACGAGCAGTACTTC. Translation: CASSPLSRDRVTYEQYF.

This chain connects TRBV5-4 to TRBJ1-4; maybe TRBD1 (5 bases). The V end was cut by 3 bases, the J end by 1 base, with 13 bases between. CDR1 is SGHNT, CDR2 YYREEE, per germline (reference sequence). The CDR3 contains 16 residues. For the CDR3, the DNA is TGTGCCAGCAGCTCCGGGACGACGAGAACTAATGAAAAACTGTTTTTT. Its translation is CASSSGTTRTNEKLFF.

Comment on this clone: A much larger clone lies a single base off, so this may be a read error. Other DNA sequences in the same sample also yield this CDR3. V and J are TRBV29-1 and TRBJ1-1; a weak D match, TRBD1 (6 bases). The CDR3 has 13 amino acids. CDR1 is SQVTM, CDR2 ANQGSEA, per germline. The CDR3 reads CSGQRPMNTEAFF. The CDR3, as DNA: TGCAGTGGACAGAGGCCGATGAACACTGAAGCTTTCTTT.

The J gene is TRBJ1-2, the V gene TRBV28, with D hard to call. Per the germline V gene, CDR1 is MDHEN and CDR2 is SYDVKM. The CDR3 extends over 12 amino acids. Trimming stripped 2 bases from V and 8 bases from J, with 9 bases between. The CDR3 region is CASSLVDRGYTF. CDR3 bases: TGTGCCAGCAGTTTAGTCGATCGGGGCTACACCTTC.

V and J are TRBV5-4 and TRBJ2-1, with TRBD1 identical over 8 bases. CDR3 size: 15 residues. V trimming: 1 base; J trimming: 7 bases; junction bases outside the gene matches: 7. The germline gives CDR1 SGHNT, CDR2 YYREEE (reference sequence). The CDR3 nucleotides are TGTGCCAGCAGCTTGTGGCAGGGGGCGGGTAATGAGCAGTTCTTC. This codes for CASSLWQGAGNEQFF.

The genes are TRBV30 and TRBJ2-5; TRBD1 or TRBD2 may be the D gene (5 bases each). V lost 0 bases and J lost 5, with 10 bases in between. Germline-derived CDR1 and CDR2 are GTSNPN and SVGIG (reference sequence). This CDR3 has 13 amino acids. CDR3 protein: CAWSVGTWETQYF. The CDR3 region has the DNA TGTGCCTGGAGTGTGGGGACGTGGGAGACCCAGTACTTC.